The 2 T cell receptor beta chains below all came from one sample that was sequenced in a study of shared clonotypes between healthy human individuals. Method: immunoSEQ multiplex PCR; TCRdb's copy keeps in-frame clones and lacks some. The table records about a million clones, 77% of them present only once. Material: memory CD4+ T cells from PBMCs. The subset denotes: CD45RA-negative fraction. The receptors were gathered from a man younger than 30 in good health. Some clones in this sample may be carry-over from other donors' samples.

This clone was counted only a few times. The chain carries TRBV7-6 and TRBJ2-1; 7 bases agree with TRBD2. V lost 0 bases to trimming and J lost 0 bases; unmatched junction nucleotides: 5. Germline CDR1 is SGHVS and CDR2 is FNYEAQ. The CDR3 is 17 residues long. The CDR3 loop is CASSLAEAGRSYNEQFF. CDR3 sequence (DNA): TGTGCCAGCAGCTTAGCCGAAGCGGGACGCTCCTACAATGAGCAGTTCTTC.

CDR3 nucleotide sequence: TGTGCCAGCAGTTCGCGACAGGGTAGGACGAACACTGAAGCTTTCTTT. This translates into CASSSRQGRTNTEAFF. The chain recombines TRBV28 with TRBJ1-1, with TRBD1 matching over 7 bases. CDR1 is MDHEN and CDR2 is SYDVKM in the germline V gene. The CDR3 totals 16 residues. J lost 1 base, V lost 4 bases, and 9 bases had no gene match.